The clone carrying this T cell receptor (beta chain) was seen just once. Its antigen is undetermined. The CDR3 totals 18 residues. Per the germline V gene, CDR1 is SGHDN and CDR2 is FVKESK. Trimming took off 4 bases at V and 0 bases at J, with 16 bases between the two ends. Measured with immunoSEQ multiplex PCR; TCRdb has only the in-frame clones, and not every one. The sample contains over 100,000 clones, about 90% of which appear only once. This entry comes from a study of CD4+ T cells in melanoma. Study-level results: Neoantigen-specific CD4+ T cells in melanoma reportedly had diverse differentiation states.

The chain carries TRBV14 and TRBJ2-6, with D perhaps matching TRBD1 (6 bases). This receptor was taken from a human donor with melanoma. Sequencing was carried out using peripheral blood. The DNA of the CDR3 is TGTGCCAGCAGCCTCCGTCAGGGGATGAGCTCTGGGGCCAACGTCCTGACTTTC. The encoded protein is CASSLRQGMSSGANVLTF.